A few counts support the clone carrying this TCR beta chain. Healthy individuals of Caucasian origin from Russia, aged roughly 6 to 90, served as donors. The V and J ends lost 1 base and 3 bases respectively, with 15 bases between them. Germline loops: CDR1 SEHNR, CDR2 FQNEAQ (reference sequence). This CDR3 spans 16 amino acids. This sample was taken from a study of blood T cells in healthy people across ages. Combining a sample-barcoded 5' primer with a J-beta primer mix, a second PCR ran for roughly 6 to 12 cycles. Samples each returned at least 3 million CDR3-containing paired-end reads. Each CDR3 protein gets one entry after TCRdb re-called the 5' RACE reads with MiXCR. Here the sample spans about 1.8 million distinct CDR3 sequences, approximately 50% being singletons.

Sequencing was done on a sample of blood. This clonotype originated in a woman aged 35 to 49 in good health. This sequence joins TRBV7-9 and TRBJ2-5; D possibly corresponds to TRBD2 (5 bases). This CDR3 is CASSLEPGMVEETQYF. Here the CDR3 DNA reads TGTGCCAGCAGCTTAGAACCGGGAATGGTCGAAGAGACCCAGTACTTC. Complete variable domain (other parts from reference TRBV7-9 and TRBJ2-5): DTGVSQNPRHKITKRGQNVTFRCDPISEHNRLYWYRQTLGQGPEFLTYFQNEAQLEKSRLLSDRFSAERPKGSFSTLEIQRTEQGDSAMYLCASSLEPGMVEETQYFGPGTRLLVL.